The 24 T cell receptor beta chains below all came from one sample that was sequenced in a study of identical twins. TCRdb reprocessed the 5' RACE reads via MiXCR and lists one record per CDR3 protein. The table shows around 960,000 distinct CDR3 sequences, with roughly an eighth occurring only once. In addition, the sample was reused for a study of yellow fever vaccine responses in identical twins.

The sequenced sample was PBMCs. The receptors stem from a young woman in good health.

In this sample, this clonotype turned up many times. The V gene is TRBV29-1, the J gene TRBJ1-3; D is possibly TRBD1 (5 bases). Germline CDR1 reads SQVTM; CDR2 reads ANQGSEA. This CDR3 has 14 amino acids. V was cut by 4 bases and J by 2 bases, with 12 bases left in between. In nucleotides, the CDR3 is TGCAGCGTTGTAGGGGCAGGGACTGGAAACACCATATATTTT. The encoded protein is CSVVGAGTGNTIYF.

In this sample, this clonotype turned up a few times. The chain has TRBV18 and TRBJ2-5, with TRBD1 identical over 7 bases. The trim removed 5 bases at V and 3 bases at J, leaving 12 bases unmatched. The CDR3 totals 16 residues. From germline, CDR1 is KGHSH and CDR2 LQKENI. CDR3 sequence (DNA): TGTGCCAGCTCAAAGTTCGGGTCCGGGACAGAAGAGACCCAGTACTTC. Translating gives CASSKFGSGTEETQYF.

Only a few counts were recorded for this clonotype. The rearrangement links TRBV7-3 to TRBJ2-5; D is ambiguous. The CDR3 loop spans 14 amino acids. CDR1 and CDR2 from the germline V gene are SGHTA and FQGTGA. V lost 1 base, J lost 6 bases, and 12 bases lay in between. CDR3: CASSLRVDSQTQYF. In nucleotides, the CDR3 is TGTGCCAGCAGCTTAAGGGTTGACTCACAGACCCAGTACTTC.

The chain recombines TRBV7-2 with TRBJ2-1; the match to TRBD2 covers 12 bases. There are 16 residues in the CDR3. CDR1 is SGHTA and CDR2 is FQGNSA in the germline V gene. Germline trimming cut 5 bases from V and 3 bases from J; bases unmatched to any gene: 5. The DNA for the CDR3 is TGTGCCAGCAGCATAGGGACTAGCGGGTACTACAATGAGCAGTTCTTC. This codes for CASSIGTSGYYNEQFF. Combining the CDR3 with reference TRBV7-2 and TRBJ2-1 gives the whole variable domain GAGVSQSPSNKVTEKGKDVELRCDPISGHTALYWYRQSLGQGLEFLIYFQGNSAPDKSGLPSDRFSAERTGGSVSTLTIQRTQQEDSAVYLCASSIGTSGYYNEQFFGPGTRLTVL.

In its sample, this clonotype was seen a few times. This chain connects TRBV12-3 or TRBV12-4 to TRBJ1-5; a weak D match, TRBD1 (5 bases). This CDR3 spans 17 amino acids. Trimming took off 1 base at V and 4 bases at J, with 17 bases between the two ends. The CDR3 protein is CASSLEARGSSNQPQHF. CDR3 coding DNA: TGTGCCAGCAGTTTAGAGGCTCGGGGGTCGTCTAATCAGCCCCAGCATTTT.

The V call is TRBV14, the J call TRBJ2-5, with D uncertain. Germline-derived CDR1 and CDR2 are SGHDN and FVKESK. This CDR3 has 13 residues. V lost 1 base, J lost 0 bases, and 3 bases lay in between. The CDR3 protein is CASSQGYQETQYF. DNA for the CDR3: TGTGCCAGCAGCCAAGGTTACCAAGAGACCCAGTACTTC.

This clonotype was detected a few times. CDR3 bases: TGTGCCAGCAGCAACAACCCCCTCAATGAGCAGTTCTTC. This translates into CASSNNPLNEQFF. V gene TRBV7-9 combines with J gene TRBJ2-1; no definite D call. This CDR3 is 13 amino acids long. Germline V gene data show CDR1 as SEHNR and CDR2 as FQNEAQ (reference sequence). The germline V and J ends were trimmed by 5 bases and 6 bases, with 11 bases remaining between them.

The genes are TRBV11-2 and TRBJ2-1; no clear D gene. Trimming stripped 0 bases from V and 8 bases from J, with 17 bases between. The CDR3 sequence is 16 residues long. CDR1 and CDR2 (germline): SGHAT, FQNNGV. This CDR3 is CASSLESLPASHEQFF. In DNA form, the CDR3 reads TGTGCCAGCAGCTTAGAGTCTCTCCCAGCGTCTCATGAGCAGTTCTTC.

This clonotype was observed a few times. CDR3 sequence reads: CSARQGGADTGELFF. CDR3 DNA sequence: TGCAGTGCTAGACAGGGGGGGGCCGACACCGGGGAGCTGTTTTTT. The chain links TRBV20-1 to TRBJ2-2; D possibly uses TRBD1 or TRBD2 (7 bases each). There are 15 residues in the CDR3. With 2 bases removed from V and 3 bases from J, the gap between germline ends came to 13 bases. Germline values: CDR1 DFQATT, CDR2 SNEGSKA (reference sequence).

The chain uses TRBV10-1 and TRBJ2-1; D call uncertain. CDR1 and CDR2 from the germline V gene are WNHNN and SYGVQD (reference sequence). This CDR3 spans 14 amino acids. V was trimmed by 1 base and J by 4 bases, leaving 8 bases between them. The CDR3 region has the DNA TGCGCCAGCAGTGAGTTGACTGCATACAATGAGCAGTTCTTC. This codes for CASSELTAYNEQFF.

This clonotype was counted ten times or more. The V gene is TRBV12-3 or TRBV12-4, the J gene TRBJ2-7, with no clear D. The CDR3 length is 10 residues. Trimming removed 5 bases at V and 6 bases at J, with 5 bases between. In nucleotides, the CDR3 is TGTGCCAGCAGTCGGCTCGAGCAGTACTTC. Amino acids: CASSRLEQYF.

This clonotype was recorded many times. CDR3 in amino acids: CASSLSGGGYTF. The CDR3 coding sequence is TGTGCCAGCAGTTTATCGGGGGGGGGCTACACCTTC. V gene TRBV12-3 or TRBV12-4 combines with J gene TRBJ1-2; tentatively, D is TRBD1 (5 bases). Trimming took 2 bases from V and 8 from J, leaving 9 bases between them. This CDR3 has 12 residues.

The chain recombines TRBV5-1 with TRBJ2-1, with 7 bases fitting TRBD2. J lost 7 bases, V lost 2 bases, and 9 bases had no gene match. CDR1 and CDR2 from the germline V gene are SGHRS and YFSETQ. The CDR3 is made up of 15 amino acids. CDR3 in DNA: TGCGCCAGCAGCTTAACAGCGGGACTGCGAAATGAGCAGTTCTTC. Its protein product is CASSLTAGLRNEQFF.

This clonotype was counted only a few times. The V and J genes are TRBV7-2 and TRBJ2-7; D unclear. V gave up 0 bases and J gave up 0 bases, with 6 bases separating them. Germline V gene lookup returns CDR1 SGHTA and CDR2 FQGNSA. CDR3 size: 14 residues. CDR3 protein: CASSLAISSYEQYF. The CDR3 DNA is TGTGCCAGCAGCTTAGCCATCAGCTCCTACGAGCAGTACTTC.

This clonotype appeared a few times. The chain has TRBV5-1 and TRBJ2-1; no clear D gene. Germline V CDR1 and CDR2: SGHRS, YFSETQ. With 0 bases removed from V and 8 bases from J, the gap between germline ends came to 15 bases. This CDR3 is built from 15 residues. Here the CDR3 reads CASSLGRTLGDEQFF. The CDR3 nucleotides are TGCGCCAGCAGCTTGGGTAGGACCCTGGGCGATGAGCAGTTCTTC.

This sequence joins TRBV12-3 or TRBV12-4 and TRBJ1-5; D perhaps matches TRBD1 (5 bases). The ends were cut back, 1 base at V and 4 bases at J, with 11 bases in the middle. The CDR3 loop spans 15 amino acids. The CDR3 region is CASSLVQDPNQPQHF. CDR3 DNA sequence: TGTGCCAGCAGTTTAGTACAGGACCCTAATCAGCCCCAGCATTTT.

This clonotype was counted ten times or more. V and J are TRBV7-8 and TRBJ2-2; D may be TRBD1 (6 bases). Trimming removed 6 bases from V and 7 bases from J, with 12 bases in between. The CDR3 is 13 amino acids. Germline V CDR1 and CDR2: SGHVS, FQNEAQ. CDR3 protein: CASSAQGIGELFF. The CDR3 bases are TGTGCCAGCAGTGCACAGGGCATCGGGGAGCTGTTTTTT. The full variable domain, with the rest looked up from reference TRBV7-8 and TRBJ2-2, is GAGVSQSPRYKVAKRGQDVALRCDPISGHVSLFWYQQALGQGPEFLTYFQNEAQLDKSGLPSDRFFAERPEGSVSTLKIQRTQQEDSAVYLCASSAQGIGELFFGEGSRLTVL.

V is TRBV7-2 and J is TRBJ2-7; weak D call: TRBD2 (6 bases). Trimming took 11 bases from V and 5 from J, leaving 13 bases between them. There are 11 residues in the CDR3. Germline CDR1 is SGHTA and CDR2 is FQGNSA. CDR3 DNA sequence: TGTGCCTCTAGACGGGGGAACGAGCAGTACTTC. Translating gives CASRRGNEQYF.

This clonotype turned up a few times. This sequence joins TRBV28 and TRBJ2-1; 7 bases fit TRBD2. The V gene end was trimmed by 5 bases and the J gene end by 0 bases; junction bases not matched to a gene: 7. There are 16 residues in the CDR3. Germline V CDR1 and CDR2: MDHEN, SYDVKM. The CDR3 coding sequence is TGTGCCAGCAGTCGCCCGGGACTATCCTCCTACAATGAGCAGTTCTTC. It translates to CASSRPGLSSYNEQFF.

CDR3 in DNA: TGTGCCAGCAGCTGGAGGGTCGTCATCGCTTCTGGGGCCAACGTCCTGACTTTC. Residues: CASSWRVVIASGANVLTF. The chain is built from TRBV7-8 and TRBJ2-6; D might be TRBD2 (6 bases). Germline V CDR1 and CDR2: SGHVS, FQNEAQ. The CDR3 extends over 18 amino acids. Trimming removed 4 bases from V and 1 base from J, with 17 bases in between.

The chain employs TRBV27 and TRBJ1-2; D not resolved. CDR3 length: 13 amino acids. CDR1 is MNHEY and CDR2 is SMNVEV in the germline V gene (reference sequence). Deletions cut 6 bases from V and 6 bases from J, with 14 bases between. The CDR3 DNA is TGTGCCAGCAGCCCCACCGTGTGGGATGGCTACACCTTC. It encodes CASSPTVWDGYTF.

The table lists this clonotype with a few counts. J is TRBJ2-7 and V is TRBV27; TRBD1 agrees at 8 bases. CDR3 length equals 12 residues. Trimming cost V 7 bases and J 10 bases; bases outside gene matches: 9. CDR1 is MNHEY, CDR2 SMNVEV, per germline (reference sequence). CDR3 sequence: CASTASGGQQYV. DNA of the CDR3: TGTGCCAGCACGGCATCAGGGGGCCAACAGTACGTC.

The CDR3 nucleotides read TGCGCCAGCAGCCCTCTTCGGGGGGACACAGATACGCAGTATTTT. Its translation: CASSPLRGDTDTQYF. This chain joins TRBV5-1 and TRBJ2-3, with 7 bases identical to TRBD2. Germline CDR1 reads SGHRS; CDR2 reads YFSETQ. This CDR3 spans 15 amino acids. V lost 4 bases and J lost 2; bases outside the gene matches: 7.

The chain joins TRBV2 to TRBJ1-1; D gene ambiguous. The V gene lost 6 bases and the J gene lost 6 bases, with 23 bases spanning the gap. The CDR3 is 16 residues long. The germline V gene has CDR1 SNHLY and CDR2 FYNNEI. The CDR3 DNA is TGTGCCAGCAGCGCGGACCGGGCCTTACTCCACGCTGAAGCTTTCTTT. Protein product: CASSADRALLHAEAFF.